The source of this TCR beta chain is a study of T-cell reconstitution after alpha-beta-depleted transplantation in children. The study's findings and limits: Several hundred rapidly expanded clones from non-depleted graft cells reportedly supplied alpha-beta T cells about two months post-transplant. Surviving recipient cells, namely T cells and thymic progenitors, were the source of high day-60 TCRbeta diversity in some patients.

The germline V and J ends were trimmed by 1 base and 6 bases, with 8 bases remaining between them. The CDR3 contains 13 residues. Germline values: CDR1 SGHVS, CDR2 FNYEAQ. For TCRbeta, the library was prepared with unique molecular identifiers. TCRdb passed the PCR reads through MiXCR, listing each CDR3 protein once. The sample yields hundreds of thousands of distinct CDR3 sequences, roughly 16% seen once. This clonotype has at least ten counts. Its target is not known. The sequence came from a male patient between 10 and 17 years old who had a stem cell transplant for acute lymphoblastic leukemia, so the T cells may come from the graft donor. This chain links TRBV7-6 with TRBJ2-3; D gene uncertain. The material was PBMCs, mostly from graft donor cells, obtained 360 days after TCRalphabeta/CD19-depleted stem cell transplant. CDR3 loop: CASSLVHGDTQYF. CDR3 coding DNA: TGTGCCAGCAGCTTAGTCCACGGGGATACGCAGTATTTT. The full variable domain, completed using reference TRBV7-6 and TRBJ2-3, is GAGVSQSPRYKVTKRGQDVALRCDPISGHVSLYWYRQALGQGPEFLTYFNYEAQQDKSGLPNDRFSAERPEGSISTLTIQRTEQRDSAMYRCASSLVHGDTQYFGPGTRLTVL.